This T cell receptor (beta chain) was sequenced in a study of T cells in Graves' hyperthyroidism and ophthalmopathy. Study-level points and caveats: Stable hyperthyroidism and ophthalmopathy were separated using 13 V-J signatures.

About this clonotype itself: No antigen is known for it.

Amplification targeted TCR beta CDR3 regions from RNA transcripts. The study used the HTBI primer set for a first-round RT-PCR of the TCR CDR3. TCRdb reprocessed the multiplex PCR reads via MiXCR and lists one record per CDR3 protein. The sample holds about 660,000 distinct CDR3 sequences, just under 45% seen once. The study excluded patients with uncontrolled infection, other autoimmune disease, pregnancy or lactation. In germline, CDR1 is SGHVS, CDR2 FQNEAQ. The CDR3 contains 18 residues. Trimming removed 5 bases from V and 0 bases from J; junction bases left unmatched: 6. This rearrangement joins TRBV7-8 to TRBJ1-6; 11 nucleotides line up with TRBD1. The TCR comes from an adult man with Graves' disease, either hyperthyroidism or ophthalmopathy (not recorded which). The sample comprised peripheral blood or thyroid tissue (not recorded which). The CDR3 region has the DNA TGTGCCAGCAGCCAGGACAGGGGGCCGAGCTCCTATAATTCACCCCTCCACTTT. It codes for CASSQDRGPSSYNSPLHF.